Described below is a single T cell receptor (beta chain) sequence and its context. This clonotype was detected ten times or more. The antigen this receptor binds is unknown. No base quality information exists; no much larger clone differs at one position. A distance of 5 bases separates the germline ends of V and J, which lose 4 bases and 0 bases respectively. There are 12 amino acids in the CDR3, from cysteine to phenylalanine inclusive. Kept here is only the CDR3 DNA, which spans 36 bases and is read in frame from base 1. In the germline V gene, CDR1 corresponds to SGHRS and CDR2 to YFSETQ. The data are from a study of T-cell memory formation after mild COVID-19 (dated by TCRdb to 2020 to 2023). Notes on the research overall: TCR sequence clusters from the two donors were found to be largely donor specific. T-cell clones expanding and contracting after mild COVID-19 in a couple of donors were tracked by longitudinal TCRalpha and TCRbeta repertoire sequencing. Two young, previously healthy adult volunteers made up the cohort, one male and one female. Summary of the overall study and its limitations: Clones contracting from day 15 to 85 had balanced CD4/CD8 phenotypes, while a second wave expanding from day 15 to 37 was biased towards CD4+. Contracting CD4+ clones turned up mainly in the CM and EM memory subsets, whereas EMRA was where CD8+ clones were enriched. The detection of some responding clones in pre-infection memory suggests that pre-existing cross-reactive memory T cells joined the SARS-CoV-2 response. The second-wave clones that peaked on day 37 were not confirmed to be SARS-CoV-2 specific. Only a couple of mild cases were covered in the study, and larger cohorts including severe cases with pre-infection samples were considered necessary.

The run used an Illumina NovaSeq 6000. TCRalpha and TCRbeta cDNA libraries were constructed by 5'RACE with constant-segment primers, with sample barcodes and unique molecular identifiers being introduced. RNA was extracted from every sample with Trizol reagent. Library amplification was performed in two PCR steps, and a second sample barcode and Illumina TruSeq adapters were introduced in the second step. Sequencing of libraries was performed on an Illumina NovaSeq with 2 x 150 bp paired-end reads. On the study's bioinformatics: Demultiplexing of reads and collapsing into UMI-guided consensus sequences were performed with migec v1.2.7. Using mixcr v2.1.11, UMI consensuses were aligned to TRA and TRB V and J templates and then assembled into clonotypes. Expanded or contracted clonotypes were those called significant by both edgeR and NoisET, with noise models trained on biological replicates. For edgeR calls, the thresholds were a false discovery rate-adjusted p below 0.01 and a log2 fold-change of 1. PCA with hierarchical clustering of max-normalized trajectories of the 1000 most abundant clonotypes was used as exploratory dynamics analysis. Separately sequenced CD4+ and CD8+ repertoires were used to assign a CD4 or CD8 phenotype to each responding clone. Using fastp trimming at Q25 and MiXCR clonotype assembly, TCRdb reanalyzed the public sequencing data and kept in-frame beta chains. Every CDR3 protein is listed once, alongside the most common genes and DNA of its rows. None of the V and J calls come from the authors' own analysis; TCRdb made them. The sample data list about 290,000 distinct CDR3 sequences, and approximately 19% of these were observed just once. The ten largest account for roughly 23% of the sample.

Ficoll-Paque density gradient centrifugation was the method used to isolate PBMCs. Rearrangement joined TRBV5-1 to TRBJ2-7, with no D gene named confidently. The sequence was collected from a man aged 18 to 35 who had mild COVID-19 (a few samples of this study predate the infection). The sample titles of this study are shuffled in the database, so cell type and time point are left out; the donor was told from shared clones. The sequencing sample was made of PBMCs or a T cell subset sorted from them (not recorded which). The encoded CDR3 is CASSDNSYEQYF. The sequenced DNA: TGCGCCAGCAGCGACAACTCCTACGAGCAGTACTTC.